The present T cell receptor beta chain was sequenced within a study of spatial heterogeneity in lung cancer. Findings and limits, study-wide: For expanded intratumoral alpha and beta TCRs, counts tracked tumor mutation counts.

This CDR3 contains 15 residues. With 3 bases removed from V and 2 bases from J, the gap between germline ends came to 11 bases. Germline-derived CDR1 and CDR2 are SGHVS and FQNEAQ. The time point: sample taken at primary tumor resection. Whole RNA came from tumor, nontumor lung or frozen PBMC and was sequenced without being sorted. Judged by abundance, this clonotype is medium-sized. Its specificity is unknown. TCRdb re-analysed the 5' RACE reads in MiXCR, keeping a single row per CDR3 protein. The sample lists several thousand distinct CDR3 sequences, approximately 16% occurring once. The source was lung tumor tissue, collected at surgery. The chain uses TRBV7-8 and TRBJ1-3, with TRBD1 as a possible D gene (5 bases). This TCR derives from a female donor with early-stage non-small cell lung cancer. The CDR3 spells CASSFTGDPGNTIYF. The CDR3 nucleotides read TGTGCCAGCAGCTTCACGGGGGACCCTGGAAACACCATATATTTT.